These T cell receptor beta chains were read from a single sample in a study of T cell repertoires in cytomegalovirus infection. MiXCR, applied by TCRdb to the reads, yields one record per CDR3 protein. The sample lists 49,000 or so distinct CDR3 sequences; nearly 20% were seen once. Their specific antigens are unknown. Here the sequenced sample was CD8+ T cells from cultured PBMCs, taken from culture after CMV antigen stimulation. These receptors came from a human donor in good health (CMV status not recorded). Some clones in this sample may be carry-over from other donors' samples. Each CDR3 is given with its conserved first and last residue. The D gene is left open where the match is weak. Expanded clones are given a class, and other clones once, few, many or no size at all.

CDR3 protein: CASSLEGGVNQPQHF
CDR3 DNA: TGCGCCAGCAGCTTGGAGGGAGGGGTCAATCAGCCCCAGCATTTT
V gene: TRBV5-1
J gene: TRBJ1-5
clone size: few
D gene: NA

CDR3 protein: CASSFQGTLGNTIYF
CDR3 DNA: TGTGCCAGCAGTTTCCAGGGGACGCTCGGAAACACCATATATTTT
V gene: TRBV27
J gene: TRBJ1-3
clone size: NA
D gene: NA

CDR3 protein: CANSGQRGAYEQYF
CDR3 DNA: TGTGCCAATTCCGGTCAGCGGGGTGCCTACGAGCAGTACTTC
V gene: TRBV2
J gene: TRBJ2-7
clone size: few
D gene: TRBD2

CDR3 protein: CSVDGSLINEQFF
CDR3 DNA: TGCAGCGTTGACGGCAGCCTAATTAATGAGCAGTTCTTC
V gene: TRBV29-1
J gene: TRBJ2-1
clone size: few
D gene: NA

CDR3 protein: CSAPGLVYEQFF
CDR3 DNA: TGCAGTGCGCCCGGACTAGTTTATGAGCAGTTCTTC
V gene: TRBV20-1
J gene: TRBJ2-1
clone size: many
D gene: TRBD2

CDR3 protein: CASSLELGNTEAFF
CDR3 DNA: TGTGCCAGCAGCTTAGAACTAGGGAACACTGAAGCTTTCTTT
V gene: TRBV11-1
J gene: TRBJ1-1
clone size: NA
D gene: NA

CDR3 protein: CASSYLKRDTQYF
CDR3 DNA: TGTGCCAGCAGTTACTTAAAGAGGGATACGCAGTATTTT
V gene: TRBV6-2/TRBV6-3
J gene: TRBJ2-3
clone size: few
D gene: NA

CDR3 protein: CASRLSGDYNEQFF
CDR3 DNA: TGTGCCAGCAGGTTATCTGGGGACTACAATGAGCAGTTCTTC
V gene: TRBV25-1
J gene: TRBJ2-1
clone size: few
D gene: NA

CDR3 protein: CASSVGLAGPYEQYF
CDR3 DNA: TGTGCCAGCAGTGTGGGACTAGCGGGACCCTACGAGCAGTACTTC
V gene: TRBV6-1
J gene: TRBJ2-7
clone size: many
D gene: TRBD2

CDR3 protein: CASRSEYYGYTF
CDR3 DNA: TGTGCCAGCAGATCAGAGTACTATGGCTACACCTTC
V gene: TRBV9
J gene: TRBJ1-2
clone size: few
D gene: NA

CDR3 protein: CASSPTLGAKDEATDTQYF
CDR3 DNA: TGTGCCAGCAGCCCAACGCTCGGGGCCAAAGATGAGGCCACAGATACGCAGTATTTT
V gene: TRBV7-2
J gene: TRBJ2-3
clone size: many
D gene: NA

CDR3 protein: CASVGLTLRETQYF
CDR3 DNA: TGTGCCAGCGTTGGGCTAACGCTAAGGGAGACCCAGTACTTC
V gene: TRBV11-2
J gene: TRBJ2-5
clone size: many
D gene: NA

CDR3 protein: CASSLGRDSDEQYF
CDR3 DNA: TGCGCCAGCAGCTTGGGGAGGGACTCGGACGAGCAGTACTTC
V gene: TRBV5-1
J gene: TRBJ2-7
clone size: many
D gene: NA

CDR3 protein: CASSYFRDMEAFF
CDR3 DNA: TGTGCCAGCAGTTATTTCCGGGACATGGAAGCTTTCTTT
V gene: TRBV6-5
J gene: TRBJ1-1
clone size: NA
D gene: NA

CDR3 protein: CASSEGIPGSNQPQHF
CDR3 DNA: TGTGCCAGCAGTGAAGGTATACCGGGGAGCAATCAGCCCCAGCATTTT
V gene: TRBV6-1
J gene: TRBJ1-5
clone size: many
D gene: NA

CDR3 protein: CASSLAGGLDEQFF
CDR3 DNA: TGTGCCAGCAGTTTAGCGGGGGGGCTCGATGAGCAGTTCTTC
V gene: TRBV6-2/TRBV6-3
J gene: TRBJ2-1
clone size: many
D gene: TRBD2

CDR3 protein: CASSYSSGGYEQYF
CDR3 DNA: TGTGCCAGCAGTTACTCGAGTGGGGGGTACGAGCAGTACTTC
V gene: TRBV6-8
J gene: TRBJ2-7
clone size: NA
D gene: NA

CDR3 protein: CASWDANQPQHF
CDR3 DNA: TGTGCCAGCTGGGACGCCAATCAGCCCCAGCATTTT
V gene: TRBV27
J gene: TRBJ1-5
clone size: many
D gene: NA

CDR3 protein: CASSEGQVPSYEQYF
CDR3 DNA: TGCGCCAGCAGTGAAGGACAAGTACCTTCCTACGAGCAGTACTTC
V gene: TRBV5-1
J gene: TRBJ2-7
clone size: many
D gene: NA

CDR3 protein: CASASGGPLETQYF
CDR3 DNA: TGTGCCAGCGCTAGCGGGGGGCCTCTGGAGACCCAGTACTTC
V gene: TRBV2
J gene: TRBJ2-5
clone size: few
D gene: TRBD2

CDR3 protein: CASRSPGPIDYEQYF
CDR3 DNA: TGTGCCAGCAGGTCGCCGGGGCCTATCGACTACGAGCAGTACTTC
V gene: TRBV7-9
J gene: TRBJ2-7
clone size: NA
D gene: NA

CDR3 protein: CASSWGGRNEQFF
CDR3 DNA: TGTGCCAGCAGCTGGGGCGGCCGGAATGAGCAGTTCTTC
V gene: TRBV7-2
J gene: TRBJ2-1
clone size: few
D gene: NA

CDR3 protein: CASTSNTGELFF
CDR3 DNA: TGTGCCAGTACCAGTAACACCGGGGAGCTGTTTTTT
V gene: TRBV19
J gene: TRBJ2-2
clone size: many
D gene: NA

CDR3 protein: CASSAQGGEAFF
CDR3 DNA: TGTGCCAGCAGCGCTCAGGGTGGAGAAGCTTTCTTT
V gene: TRBV9
J gene: TRBJ1-1
clone size: NA
D gene: NA

CDR3 protein: CASSEYRGRQETQYF
CDR3 DNA: TGTGCCAGCAGTGAATACAGGGGGCGTCAAGAGACCCAGTACTTC
V gene: TRBV25-1
J gene: TRBJ2-5
clone size: many
D gene: TRBD1

CDR3 protein: CASRREQWDIDSGNTIYF
CDR3 DNA: TGTGCCAGCAGGAGAGAGCAATGGGACATCGACTCTGGAAACACCATATATTTT
V gene: TRBV5-3
J gene: TRBJ1-3
clone size: NA
D gene: NA

CDR3 protein: CASSPTGRGIEAFF
CDR3 DNA: TGTGCCAGCTCACCAACGGGTCGAGGGATTGAAGCTTTCTTT
V gene: TRBV18
J gene: TRBJ1-1
clone size: few
D gene: NA

CDR3 protein: CASKAMGTGSITGELFF
CDR3 DNA: TGTGCCAGCAAAGCTATGGGGACAGGGAGTATTACCGGGGAGCTGTTTTTT
V gene: TRBV6-1
J gene: TRBJ2-2
clone size: NA
D gene: TRBD1

CDR3 protein: CASSYSNEQFF
CDR3 DNA: TGTGCCAGCAGTTATTCGAATGAGCAGTTCTTC
V gene: TRBV7-2
J gene: TRBJ2-1
clone size: many
D gene: NA

CDR3 protein: CASRDRDRGEEQYF
CDR3 DNA: TGTGCCAGCAGGGACCGGGACAGGGGAGAGGAGCAGTACTTC
V gene: TRBV6-2/TRBV6-3
J gene: TRBJ2-7
clone size: NA
D gene: TRBD1

CDR3 protein: CASSHDGDSNQPQHF
CDR3 DNA: TGTGCCAGCAGCCATGACGGCGATAGCAATCAGCCCCAGCATTTT
V gene: TRBV6-2/TRBV6-3
J gene: TRBJ1-5
clone size: few
D gene: NA

CDR3 protein: CASSSGTRNTGELFF
CDR3 DNA: TGCGCCAGCAGCTCAGGGACAAGGAACACCGGGGAGCTGTTTTTT
V gene: TRBV5-1
J gene: TRBJ2-2
clone size: NA
D gene: NA